This T cell receptor (beta chain) was sequenced for a study of blood T cell repertoires in COVID-19 (dated by TCRdb to 2020 to 2022). With respect to the entire study: The collaborator samples originated in the United States, Italy and Spain and spanned the acute and convalescent phases of COVID-19. The dataset comprised deeply sampled blood TCRbeta repertoires from subjects exposed to, actively infected with, or recovered from COVID-19. Where available, HLA class I and class II types were obtained from metadata supplied by the sample provider rather than from assay-based typing. The material from the prospective study consisted of cDNA or gDNA derived from T cells, B-cell-depleted T cells, or PBMCs. A freely available public database, intended as a resource for researchers studying the immune response to SARS-CoV-2, is where the repertoires were released. A de-identified subject ID, COVID-19 status, age in years and sex were almost always included in the sample metadata. The samples were drawn from two sources: the first 160 participants of the ongoing ImmuneRACE study, and 1,200 or so subjects contributed by 6 global collaborators. Here is what the overall study found, with its caveats: The amount of clinical and demographic metadata varied by source and participant and was provided uncurated.

CDR1 SGHAT and CDR2 FQNNGV are derived from the germline V gene. The CDR3 runs 15 residues from the cysteine to the phenylalanine. Just the 45-base CDR3 DNA is kept, in frame starting at base 1. From V the trimming removes 6 bases and from J it removes 3 bases, while the gene matches leave 2 bases of the junction unaccounted for. Regarding this clone: Its target antigen remains unknown. Base-call qualities are not available, and no considerably larger clone is one nucleotide away.

TCRbeta CDR3 regions were amplified from genomic DNA using the immunoSEQ Assay, a bias-controlled multiplex PCR. The study's own analysis went as follows. The number of nucleated cells in each sample was estimated by amplification of reference gene primers within the assay. To quantify the absolute abundance of each unique TCRbeta CDR3 rearrangement, sequence reads were collapsed and filtered. For each sample, productive Simpson clonality was calculated as the square root of Simpson's diversity index over productive rearrangements. TCRdb obtained this table from immuneACCESS and retained in-frame rearrangements with V and J assigned. These tables miss some clones; where compared with another copy, unresolved V genes account for less than half of the shortfall, and the remainder is unexplained. Clonal size and the V and J genes are those of that table, whereas D and trimming came from the DNA. The sample contains 45,000 to 55,000 clones, 84% of them found a single time. The ten biggest clones cover about 2.4% of the sample.

Collaborating institutions collected whole blood in K2EDTA tubes following their own protocols. For TCRbeta analysis, collaborators shipped samples in one of three forms: frozen whole blood, isolated PBMCs, or DNA extracted from either of those sample types. The chain uses TRBV11-2 and TRBJ2-2; 12 bases in between match TRBD1. Sequenced sample: peripheral blood. The sequence was obtained from a man aged 45 to 65 with acute or convalescent COVID-19. The DNA is TGTGCCAGCAGGGGGACAGGGGGCGACACCGGGGAGCTGTTTTTT. It translates as CASRGTGGDTGELFF.